The rows below give T cell receptor beta chains drawn from one sample of a study of shared clonotypes between healthy human individuals. The table came from immunoSEQ multiplex PCR; TCRdb's copy has only in-frame clones and leaves some out. The data show over 400,000 clones, around 96% seen once. The source material was naive CD4+ T cells sorted from blood. The origin of the receptors is a woman between 25 and 40 years old in good health. Both conserved end residues are part of each CDR3. Each record gives: J gene, V gene, D gene, CDR3 DNA, CDR3 protein. The D gene is left open where the match is weak.

J gene: TRBJ2-7; V gene: TRBV28; D gene: -; CDR3 DNA: TGTGCCAGCAGTAACTACGAGCAGTACTTC; CDR3 protein: CASSNYEQYF
J gene: TRBJ2-1; V gene: TRBV7-2; D gene: -; CDR3 DNA: TGTGCCAGCAGCTTATGGTCCAGTAACAATGAGCAGTTCTTC; CDR3 protein: CASSLWSSNNEQFF
J gene: TRBJ1-1; V gene: TRBV7-6; D gene: -; CDR3 DNA: TGTGCCAGCAGCTTAGTTGTCGGGGGGGAAGCTTTCTTT; CDR3 protein: CASSLVVGGEAFF
J gene: TRBJ2-7; V gene: TRBV10-3; D gene: -; CDR3 DNA: TGTGCCATCAGTCAAGGGAATTCCTACGAGCAGTACTTC; CDR3 protein: CAISQGNSYEQYF
J gene: TRBJ1-1; V gene: TRBV2; D gene: -; CDR3 DNA: TGTGCCAGTAAAGGACACTTGAACACTGAAGCTTTCTTT; CDR3 protein: CASKGHLNTEAFF
J gene: TRBJ1-1; V gene: TRBV5-1; D gene: -; CDR3 DNA: TGCGCCAGCAGCTTGGAAGGCTCACAGGGGAACACTGAAGCTTTCTTT; CDR3 protein: CASSLEGSQGNTEAFF
J gene: TRBJ2-7; V gene: TRBV5-5; D gene: -; CDR3 DNA: TGTGCCAGCAGCTTGGTGGGATACGAGCAGTACTTC; CDR3 protein: CASSLVGYEQYF
J gene: TRBJ2-5; V gene: TRBV6-6; D gene: TRBD1; CDR3 DNA: TGTGCCAGCAGTTACTGGCACAGGGGAACTGAGACCCAGTACTTC; CDR3 protein: CASSYWHRGTETQYF
J gene: TRBJ1-3; V gene: TRBV6-6; D gene: -; CDR3 DNA: TGTGCCAGCGGACCGAACTCTGGAAACACCATATATTTT; CDR3 protein: CASGPNSGNTIYF
J gene: TRBJ1-5; V gene: TRBV19; D gene: -; CDR3 DNA: TGTGCCAGTAGTATAGTATACAGGGCGGATCAGCCCCAGCATTTT; CDR3 protein: CASSIVYRADQPQHF
J gene: TRBJ2-3; V gene: TRBV5-4; D gene: -; CDR3 DNA: TGTGCCAGCAGCTTGGTTAGCACAGATACGCAGTATTTT; CDR3 protein: CASSLVSTDTQYF
J gene: TRBJ1-1; V gene: TRBV9; D gene: -; CDR3 DNA: TGTGCCAGCAGCCTTGGATGGTCCACTGAAGCTTTCTTT; CDR3 protein: CASSLGWSTEAFF
J gene: TRBJ2-1; V gene: TRBV9; D gene: -; CDR3 DNA: TGTGCCAGCAGTCAGGAATACGGGGGTGTACAGTTCTTC; CDR3 protein: CASSQEYGGVQFF
J gene: TRBJ2-5; V gene: TRBV28; D gene: -; CDR3 DNA: TGTGCCAGCAGTCCGTCAGATCTATTAGAGACCCAGTACTTC; CDR3 protein: CASSPSDLLETQYF
J gene: TRBJ2-2; V gene: TRBV27; D gene: -; CDR3 DNA: TGTGCCAGCAGTTTTCTCAATGTCACCGGGGAGCTGTTTTTT; CDR3 protein: CASSFLNVTGELFF
J gene: TRBJ2-6; V gene: TRBV27; D gene: -; CDR3 DNA: TGTGCCAGCAGTTGGGGGTCTGGGGCCAACGTCCTGACTTTC; CDR3 protein: CASSWGSGANVLTF
J gene: TRBJ1-4; V gene: TRBV30; D gene: -; CDR3 DNA: TGTGCCTGGAGTCGGGACGGGAATGAAAAACTGTTTTTT; CDR3 protein: CAWSRDGNEKLFF
J gene: TRBJ2-2; V gene: TRBV7-9; D gene: -; CDR3 DNA: TGTGCCAGCAGCGCAGACTCGAACACCGGGGAGCTGTTTTTT; CDR3 protein: CASSADSNTGELFF
J gene: TRBJ1-5; V gene: TRBV6-4; D gene: -; CDR3 DNA: TGTGCCAGCAGTACAGGAAGCAATCAGCCCCAGCATTTT; CDR3 protein: CASSTGSNQPQHF
J gene: TRBJ1-4; V gene: TRBV7-9; D gene: -; CDR3 DNA: TGTGCCAGCAGCCTCGGTGGCTATGAAAAACTGTTTTTT; CDR3 protein: CASSLGGYEKLFF
J gene: TRBJ1-4; V gene: TRBV9; D gene: -; CDR3 DNA: TGTGCCAGCAGCGTAGGTCAGCCAAATACTAATGAAAAACTGTTTTTT; CDR3 protein: CASSVGQPNTNEKLFF
J gene: TRBJ1-1; V gene: TRBV11-3; D gene: -; CDR3 DNA: TGTGCCAGCAGCTTAGGGGGGCGGAACACTGAAGCTTTCTTT; CDR3 protein: CASSLGGRNTEAFF
J gene: TRBJ2-7; V gene: TRBV4-1; D gene: TRBD2; CDR3 DNA: TGCGCCAGCAGCCAAGATCCATTTGCGGGAGGGCAGTACTTC; CDR3 protein: CASSQDPFAGGQYF
J gene: TRBJ1-2; V gene: TRBV6-5; D gene: -; CDR3 DNA: TGTGCCAGCAGAGATCAACTAACTAACTATGGCTACACCTTC; CDR3 protein: CASRDQLTNYGYTF
J gene: TRBJ2-7; V gene: TRBV11-2; D gene: -; CDR3 DNA: TGTGCCAGCAGCTTAGCGGCTAGCTCCCCCTACGAGCAGTACTTC; CDR3 protein: CASSLAASSPYEQYF
J gene: TRBJ2-7; V gene: TRBV18; D gene: -; CDR3 DNA: TGTGCCAGCTCCCTGACCGGGACAAGCTACGAGCAGTACTTC; CDR3 protein: CASSLTGTSYEQYF
J gene: TRBJ2-1; V gene: TRBV5-6; D gene: TRBD2; CDR3 DNA: TGTGCCAGCAGCTTGGATGCGACTAGCGGATACAATGAGCAGTTCTTC; CDR3 protein: CASSLDATSGYNEQFF
J gene: TRBJ2-7; V gene: TRBV7-3; D gene: -; CDR3 DNA: TGTGCCAGCAGCTTAGGACTATCTTCCTACGAGCAGTACTTC; CDR3 protein: CASSLGLSSYEQYF
J gene: TRBJ2-7; V gene: TRBV11-3; D gene: TRBD1; CDR3 DNA: TGTGCCAGCAGCCTAGACAGGGGGAACGAGCAGTACTTC; CDR3 protein: CASSLDRGNEQYF
J gene: TRBJ2-7; V gene: TRBV5-1; D gene: -; CDR3 DNA: TGCGCCAGCAGCTCATCGACCGCGTGGTACGAGCAGTACTTC; CDR3 protein: CASSSSTAWYEQYF
J gene: TRBJ1-5; V gene: TRBV18; D gene: -; CDR3 DNA: TGTGCCAGCTCACCCAATCACCTCGATGACGGAAATCAGCCCCAGCATTTT; CDR3 protein: CASSPNHLDDGNQPQHF
J gene: TRBJ1-1; V gene: TRBV28; D gene: TRBD1; CDR3 DNA: TGTGCCAGCAGCATATACGAACAGGGGATGAACACTGAAGCTTTCTTT; CDR3 protein: CASSIYEQGMNTEAFF
J gene: TRBJ2-2; V gene: TRBV5-1; D gene: -; CDR3 DNA: TGCGCCAGCAGCTCTGGGACTTCCGCGAGTTTCACCGGGGAGCTGTTTTTT; CDR3 protein: CASSSGTSASFTGELFF
J gene: TRBJ2-7; V gene: TRBV28; D gene: -; CDR3 DNA: TGTGCCAGCACTTCGAACTACGAGCAGTACTTC; CDR3 protein: CASTSNYEQYF
J gene: TRBJ1-3; V gene: TRBV9; D gene: -; CDR3 DNA: TGTGCCAGCAGCGTAGGGGTAACTGGAAACACCATATATTTT; CDR3 protein: CASSVGVTGNTIYF
J gene: TRBJ2-2; V gene: TRBV6-5; D gene: -; CDR3 DNA: TGTGCCAGCAGTTCTCAGCAGGGCGGGTCCGGGGAGCTGTTTTTT; CDR3 protein: CASSSQQGGSGELFF
J gene: TRBJ2-2; V gene: TRBV28; D gene: -; CDR3 DNA: TGTGCCAGCAGTGGAGGGACAACGAGACGTACCGGGGAGCTGTTTTTT; CDR3 protein: CASSGGTTRRTGELFF
J gene: TRBJ1-1; V gene: TRBV29-1; D gene: -; CDR3 DNA: TGCAGCGTTTACGATCGGAAAGCTTTCTTT; CDR3 protein: CSVYDRKAFF
J gene: TRBJ1-1; V gene: TRBV19; D gene: -; CDR3 DNA: TGTGCCAGTAGTATGGGGCTTTTGGGGGGACAAGACACTGAAGCTTTCTTT; CDR3 protein: CASSMGLLGGQDTEAFF
J gene: TRBJ1-4; V gene: TRBV5-1; D gene: -; CDR3 DNA: TGCGCCAGCACCCCGAGGGGTTGGTGGGAAAAACTGTTTTTT; CDR3 protein: CASTPRGWWEKLFF
J gene: TRBJ1-5; V gene: TRBV2; D gene: -; CDR3 DNA: TGTGCCAGAGGCGGTCCTGGGGGTCAGCCCCAGCATTTT; CDR3 protein: CARGGPGGQPQHF
J gene: TRBJ2-7; V gene: TRBV19; D gene: -; CDR3 DNA: TGTGCCAGTAGCGGGTTGTACGAGCAGTACTTC; CDR3 protein: CASSGLYEQYF
J gene: TRBJ2-7; V gene: TRBV13; D gene: TRBD2; CDR3 DNA: TGTGCCAGCAGCCCCTGGACGTTTACCGGCGGGACTACTTACGAGCAGTACTTC; CDR3 protein: CASSPWTFTGGTTYEQYF
J gene: TRBJ2-1; V gene: TRBV4-1; D gene: -; CDR3 DNA: TGCGCCAGCAGCCCAAGTGCCGGCCGAAATGAGCAGTTCTTC; CDR3 protein: CASSPSAGRNEQFF
J gene: TRBJ2-1; V gene: TRBV18; D gene: TRBD2; CDR3 DNA: TGTGCCAGCTCACAAACGACTAGCGGGAGACTTGATGAGCAGTTCTTC; CDR3 protein: CASSQTTSGRLDEQFF
J gene: TRBJ2-7; V gene: TRBV6-6; D gene: -; CDR3 DNA: TGTGCCAGCAGCTACCCCGGCGAAAGGCACTTC; CDR3 protein: CASSYPGERHF
J gene: TRBJ1-1; V gene: TRBV5-1; D gene: -; CDR3 DNA: TGCGCCAGCAGGGGGGGGGCCCCCACTGAAGCTTTCTTT; CDR3 protein: CASRGGAPTEAFF
J gene: TRBJ2-2; V gene: TRBV7-9; D gene: -; CDR3 DNA: TGTGCCAGCAGCCCCGGGACCTACCACACCGGGGAGCTGTTTTTT; CDR3 protein: CASSPGTYHTGELFF
J gene: TRBJ1-2; V gene: TRBV6-6; D gene: -; CDR3 DNA: TGTGCCAGCAGTTACTCGGGGACATTACAATCAGGTGGCTACACCTTC; CDR3 protein: CASSYSGTLQSGGYTF
J gene: TRBJ2-5; V gene: TRBV7-9; D gene: -; CDR3 DNA: TGTGCCAGCAGCTTGGCCGGCGCCCGACAAGAGACCCAGTACTTC; CDR3 protein: CASSLAGARQETQYF